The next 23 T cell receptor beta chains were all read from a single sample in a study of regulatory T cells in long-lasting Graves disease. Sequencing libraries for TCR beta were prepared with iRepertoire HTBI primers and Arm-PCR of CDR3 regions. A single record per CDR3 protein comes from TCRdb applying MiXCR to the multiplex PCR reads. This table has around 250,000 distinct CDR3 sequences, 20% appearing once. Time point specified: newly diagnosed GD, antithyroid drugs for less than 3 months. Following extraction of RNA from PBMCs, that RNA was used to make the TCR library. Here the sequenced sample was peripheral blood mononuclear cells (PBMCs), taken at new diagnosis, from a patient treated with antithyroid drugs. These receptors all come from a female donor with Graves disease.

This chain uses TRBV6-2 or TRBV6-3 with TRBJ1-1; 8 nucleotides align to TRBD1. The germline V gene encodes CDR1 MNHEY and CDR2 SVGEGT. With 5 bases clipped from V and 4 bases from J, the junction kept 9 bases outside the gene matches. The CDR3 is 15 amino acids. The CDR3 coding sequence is TGTGCCAGCAGTCCCCCGGGACAGGCGAGCACTGAAGCTTTCTTT. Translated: CASSPPGQASTEAFF.

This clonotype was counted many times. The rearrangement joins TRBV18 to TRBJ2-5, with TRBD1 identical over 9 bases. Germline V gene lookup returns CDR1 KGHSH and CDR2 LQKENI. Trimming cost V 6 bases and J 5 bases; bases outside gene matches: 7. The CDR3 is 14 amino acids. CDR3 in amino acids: CASSGQGLSETQYF. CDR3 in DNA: TGTGCCAGCTCCGGACAGGGGCTATCGGAGACCCAGTACTTC.

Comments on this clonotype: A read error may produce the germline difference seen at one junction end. The CDR3 nucleotides read TGTACCAGCAGCTTGGGGGGAGATGAGGACGAGCAGTACTTC. It is translated as CTSSLGGDEDEQYF. The V gene is TRBV5-6, the J gene TRBJ2-7; possible D gene TRBD2, 6 bases. Germline V gene data show CDR1 as SGHDT and CDR2 as YYEEEE. This CDR3 is 14 amino acids long.

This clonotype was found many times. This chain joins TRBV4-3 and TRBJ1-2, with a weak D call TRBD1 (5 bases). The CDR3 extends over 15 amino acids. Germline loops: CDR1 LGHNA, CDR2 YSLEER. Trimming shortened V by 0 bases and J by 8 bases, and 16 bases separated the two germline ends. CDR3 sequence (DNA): TGCGCCAGCAGCCAAGATCCGGGGGTAGTCATCGGCTACACCTTC. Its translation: CASSQDPGVVIGYTF.

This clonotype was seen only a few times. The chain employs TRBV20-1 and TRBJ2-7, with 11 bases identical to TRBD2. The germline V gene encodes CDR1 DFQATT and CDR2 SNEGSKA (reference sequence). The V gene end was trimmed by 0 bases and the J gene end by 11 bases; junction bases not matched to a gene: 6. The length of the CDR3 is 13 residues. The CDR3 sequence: CSARDLGTSGKYF. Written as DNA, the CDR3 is TGCAGTGCTAGAGACCTCGGGACTAGCGGAAAGTACTTC.

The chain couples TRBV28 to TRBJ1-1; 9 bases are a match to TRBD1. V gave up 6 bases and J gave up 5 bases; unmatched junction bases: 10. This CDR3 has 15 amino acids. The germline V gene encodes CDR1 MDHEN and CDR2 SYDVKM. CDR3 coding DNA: TGTGCCAGCAGCGCATCCGGGACAGGGTCAACTGAAGCTTTCTTT. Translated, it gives CASSASGTGSTEAFF.

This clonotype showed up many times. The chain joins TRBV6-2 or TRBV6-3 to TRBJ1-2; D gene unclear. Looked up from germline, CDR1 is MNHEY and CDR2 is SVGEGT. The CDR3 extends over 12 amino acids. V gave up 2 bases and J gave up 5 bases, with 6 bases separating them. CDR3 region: CASSYTGYGYTF. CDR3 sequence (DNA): TGTGCCAGCAGTTACACGGGGTATGGCTACACCTTC.

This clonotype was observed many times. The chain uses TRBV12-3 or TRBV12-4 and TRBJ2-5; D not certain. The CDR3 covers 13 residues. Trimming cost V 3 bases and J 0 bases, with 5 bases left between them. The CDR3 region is CASSFENQETQYF. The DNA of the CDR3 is TGTGCCAGCAGTTTTGAGAACCAAGAGACCCAGTACTTC.

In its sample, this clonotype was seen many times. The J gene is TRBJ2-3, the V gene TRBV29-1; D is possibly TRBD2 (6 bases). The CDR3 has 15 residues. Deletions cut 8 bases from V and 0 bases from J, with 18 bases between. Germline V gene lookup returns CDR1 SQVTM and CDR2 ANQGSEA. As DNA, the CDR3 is TGCAGCACTTTCTACGTTAGCGGTAGCACAGATACGCAGTATTTT. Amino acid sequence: CSTFYVSGSTDTQYF.

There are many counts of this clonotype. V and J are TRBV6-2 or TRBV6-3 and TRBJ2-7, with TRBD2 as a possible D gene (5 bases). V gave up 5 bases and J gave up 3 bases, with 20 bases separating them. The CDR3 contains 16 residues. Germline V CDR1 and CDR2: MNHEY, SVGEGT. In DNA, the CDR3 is TGTGCCAGCAGTGGATCCACCGGGGTGGATCTCTACGAGCAGTACTTC. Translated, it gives CASSGSTGVDLYEQYF.

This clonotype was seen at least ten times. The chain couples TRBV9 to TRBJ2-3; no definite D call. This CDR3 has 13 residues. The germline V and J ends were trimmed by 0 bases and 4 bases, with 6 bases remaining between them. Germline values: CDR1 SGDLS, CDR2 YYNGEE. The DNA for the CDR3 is TGTGCCAGCAGCGTAGGGCTCCCAGATACGCAGTATTTT. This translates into CASSVGLPDTQYF.

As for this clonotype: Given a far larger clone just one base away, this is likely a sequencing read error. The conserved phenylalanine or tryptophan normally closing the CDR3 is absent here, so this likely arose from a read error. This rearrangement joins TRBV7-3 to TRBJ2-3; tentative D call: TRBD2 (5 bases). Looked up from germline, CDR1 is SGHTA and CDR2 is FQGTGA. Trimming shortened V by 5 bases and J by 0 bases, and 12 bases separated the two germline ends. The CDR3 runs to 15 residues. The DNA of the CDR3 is TGTGCCAGCAGCCCAACCGGGAAGAGCACAGATACGCAGTATCTT. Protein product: CASSPTGKSTDTQYL.

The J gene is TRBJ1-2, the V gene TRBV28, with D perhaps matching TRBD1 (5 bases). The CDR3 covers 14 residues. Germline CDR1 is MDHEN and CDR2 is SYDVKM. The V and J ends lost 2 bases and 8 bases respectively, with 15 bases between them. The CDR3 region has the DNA TGTGCCAGCAGTTTACCTATCTCCGGGGCCGGCTACACCTTC. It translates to CASSLPISGAGYTF.

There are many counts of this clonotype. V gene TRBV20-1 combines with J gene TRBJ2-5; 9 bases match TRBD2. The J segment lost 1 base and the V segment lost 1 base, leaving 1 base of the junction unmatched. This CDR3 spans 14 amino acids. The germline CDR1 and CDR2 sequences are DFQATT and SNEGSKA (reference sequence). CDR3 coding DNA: TGCAGTGCTAGAGTTAGCGGGGGCCAAGAGACCCAGTACTTC. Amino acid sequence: CSARVSGGQETQYF.

The CDR3 DNA reads TGTGCCAGCAGTTTCCGACAGGGGGCGGACGGCTACACCTTC. Its translation is CASSFRQGADGYTF. The V and J genes are TRBV7-2 and TRBJ1-2; 10 bases are shared with TRBD1. The V and J ends lost 6 bases and 8 bases, in that order; junction bases with no gene match: 9. Germline V gives CDR1 SGHTA, CDR2 FQGNSA. The CDR3 has 14 amino acids.

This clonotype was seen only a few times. The CDR3 region is CASSQDYNSFNYGYTF. The CDR3 coding sequence is TGCGCCAGCAGCCAAGATTATAACAGTTTCAACTATGGCTACACCTTC. The chain uses TRBV4-3 and TRBJ1-2; unclear D gene. V dropped 0 bases and J dropped 2 bases, with 13 bases sitting between them. This CDR3 has 16 residues. Germline V gene sequence: CDR1 LGHNA, CDR2 YSLEER.

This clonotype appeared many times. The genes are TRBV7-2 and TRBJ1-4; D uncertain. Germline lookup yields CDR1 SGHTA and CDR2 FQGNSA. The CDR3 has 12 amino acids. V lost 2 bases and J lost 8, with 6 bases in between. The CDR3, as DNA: TGTGCCAGCAGCTTATTCAACGAAAAACTGTTTTTT. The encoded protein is CASSLFNEKLFF.

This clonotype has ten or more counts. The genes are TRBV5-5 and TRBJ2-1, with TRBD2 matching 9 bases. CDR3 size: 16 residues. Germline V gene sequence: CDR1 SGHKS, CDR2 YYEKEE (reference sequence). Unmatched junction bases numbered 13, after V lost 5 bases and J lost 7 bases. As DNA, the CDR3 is TGTGCCAGCAGTCTGTCGGGCGGGAGGGCCGGGAATGAGCAGTTCTTC. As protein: CASSLSGGRAGNEQFF.

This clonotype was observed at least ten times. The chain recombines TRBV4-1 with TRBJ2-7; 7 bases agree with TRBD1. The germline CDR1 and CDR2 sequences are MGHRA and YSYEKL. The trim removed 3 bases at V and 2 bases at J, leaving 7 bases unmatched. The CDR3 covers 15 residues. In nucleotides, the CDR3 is TGCGCCAGCAGCCAGGCGCTCGGACAGGCCTACGAGCAGTACTTC. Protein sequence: CASSQALGQAYEQYF.

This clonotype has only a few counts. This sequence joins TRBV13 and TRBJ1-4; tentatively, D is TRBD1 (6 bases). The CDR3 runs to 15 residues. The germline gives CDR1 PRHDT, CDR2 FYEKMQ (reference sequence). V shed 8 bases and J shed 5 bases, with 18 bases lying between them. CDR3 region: CASHKGGFENEKLFF. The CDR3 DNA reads TGTGCCAGCCATAAAGGGGGGTTTGAAAATGAAAAACTGTTTTTT.

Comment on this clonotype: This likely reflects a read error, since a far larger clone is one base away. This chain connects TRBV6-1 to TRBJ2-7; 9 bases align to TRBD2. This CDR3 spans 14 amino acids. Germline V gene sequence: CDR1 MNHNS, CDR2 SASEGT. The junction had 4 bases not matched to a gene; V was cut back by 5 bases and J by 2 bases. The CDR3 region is CASSRVAGAYEQYF. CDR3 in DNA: TGTGCCAGCAGTCGGGTAGCGGGGGCCTACGAGCAGTACTTC.

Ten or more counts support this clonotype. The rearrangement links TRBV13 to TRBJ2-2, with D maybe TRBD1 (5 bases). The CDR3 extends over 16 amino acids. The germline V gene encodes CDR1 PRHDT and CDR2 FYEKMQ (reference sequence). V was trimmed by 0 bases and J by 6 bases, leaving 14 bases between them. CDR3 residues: CASSLGGRVRPGELFF. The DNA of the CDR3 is TGTGCCAGCAGCTTAGGGGGGCGAGTACGCCCCGGGGAGCTGTTTTTT.

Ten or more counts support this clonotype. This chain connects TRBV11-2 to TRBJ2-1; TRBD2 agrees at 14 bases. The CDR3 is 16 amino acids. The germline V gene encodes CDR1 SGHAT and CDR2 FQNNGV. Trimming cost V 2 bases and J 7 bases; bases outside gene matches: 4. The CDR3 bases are TGTGCCAGCAGCTTATGGACTAGCGGGAGGTCAAATGAGCAGTTCTTC. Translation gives CASSLWTSGRSNEQFF.